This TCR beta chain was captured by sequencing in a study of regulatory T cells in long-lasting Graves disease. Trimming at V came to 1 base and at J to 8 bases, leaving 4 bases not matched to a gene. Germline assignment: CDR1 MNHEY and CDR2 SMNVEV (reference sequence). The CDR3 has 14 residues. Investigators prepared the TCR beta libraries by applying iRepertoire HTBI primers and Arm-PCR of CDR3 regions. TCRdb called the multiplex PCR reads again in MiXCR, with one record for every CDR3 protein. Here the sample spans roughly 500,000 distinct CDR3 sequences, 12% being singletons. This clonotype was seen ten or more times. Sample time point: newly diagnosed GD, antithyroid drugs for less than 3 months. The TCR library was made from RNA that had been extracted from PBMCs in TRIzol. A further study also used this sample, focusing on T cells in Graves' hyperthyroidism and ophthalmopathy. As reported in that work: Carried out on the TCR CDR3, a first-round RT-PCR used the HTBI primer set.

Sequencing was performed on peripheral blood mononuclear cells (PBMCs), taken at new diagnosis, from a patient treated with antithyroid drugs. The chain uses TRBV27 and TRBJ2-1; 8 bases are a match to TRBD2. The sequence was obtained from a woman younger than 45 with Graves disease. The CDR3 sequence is CASSLFGRGDEQFF. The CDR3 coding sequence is TGTGCCAGCAGTTTATTCGGGAGGGGCGATGAGCAGTTCTTC.